This T cell receptor (beta chain) stems from a study of glioma-infiltrating T cells after dendritic cell vaccination. V lost 5 bases and J lost 5; bases outside the gene matches: 10. The CDR3 contains 15 residues. Per germline, CDR1 LGHNT and CDR2 FRNRAP. None of the glioblastoma patients had an isocitrate dehydrogenase mutation. The repertoire was sequenced with immunoSEQ multiplex PCR; TCRdb's copy has only in-frame clones and lacks some. The sample records about 21,000 clones, approximately 85% being singletons. The genes are TRBV12-5 and TRBJ2-5; 8 bases align to TRBD1. The TCR sequence derives from a human donor with glioblastoma. This specimen was blood, taken before dendritic cell vaccination. The CDR3 loop reads CASGAGGASRETQYF. The CDR3 DNA reads TGTGCTAGTGGTGCAGGGGGCGCCAGCCGGGAGACCCAGTACTTC.